The 16 T cell receptor beta chains reported below all come from one sample, sequenced in a study of cytomegalovirus exposure and HLA in healthy donors. The PCR had 60 Vbeta and 13 Jbeta primers. The method was immunoSEQ multiplex PCR; TCRdb's version includes in-frame clones alone and lacks a portion of them. The table shows about 110,000 clones, with around three quarters occurring only once. Material for sequencing was PBMCs. These TCRs come from a woman aged 25 to 39 in good health and CMV-seronegative.

V usage is TRBV6-6 and J usage is TRBJ1-1, with D unclear. Germline V CDR1 and CDR2: MNHNY, SVGAGI (reference sequence). Trimming shortened V by 5 bases and J by 3 bases, and 10 bases separated the two germline ends. The CDR3 has 13 residues. The DNA of the CDR3 is TGTGCCAGCAGTCAAGAGGGTTACACTGAAGCTTTCTTT. Amino acids: CASSQEGYTEAFF.

V and J are TRBV27 and TRBJ2-1; TRBD1 matches 8 bases. CDR1 and CDR2 (germline): MNHEY, SMNVEV (reference sequence). The J segment lost 10 bases and the V segment lost 4 bases, leaving 9 bases of the junction unmatched. The CDR3 consists of 14 residues. The CDR3 region has the DNA TGTGCCAGCAGTTCAAGGACAGGGCTCGGGGAGCAGTTCTTC. This gives the protein CASSSRTGLGEQFF.

The CDR3 DNA sequence: TGTGCCAGCAGCTACGGGGAAATATACAATGAGCAGTTCTTC. It is translated as CASSYGEIYNEQFF. The V gene is TRBV5-8, the J gene TRBJ2-1, with a possible D match to TRBD2 (5 bases). The CDR3 sequence is 14 residues long. Germline V lookup: CDR1 SGHTS, CDR2 YDEGEE. The V and J ends lost 3 bases and 4 bases respectively, with 11 bases between them.

This clone was observed a single time. The chain joins TRBV25-1 to TRBJ2-1; 7 nucleotides match TRBD2. V dropped 4 bases and J dropped 6; count of bases not matched to a gene: 6. The CDR3 spans 14 residues. Germline CDR1 MGHDK, CDR2 SYGVNS. CDR3 sequence (DNA): TGTGCCAGCAGTGGGCTAGCGGAAACCAATGAGCAGTTCTTC. It encodes CASSGLAETNEQFF.

The chain recombines TRBV28 with TRBJ1-4; D not resolved. Germline CDR1 is MDHEN and CDR2 is SYDVKM. V was pared by 3 bases and J by 4 bases, with 12 bases between. This CDR3 region has 15 residues. The CDR3 DNA follows: TGTGCCAGCAGTTTCCCCGGGATCCGTAATGAAAAACTGTTTTTT. It codes for CASSFPGIRNEKLFF. Variable domain in full (rest from reference TRBV28 and TRBJ1-4): DVKVTQSSRYLVKRTGEKVFLECVQDMDHENMFWYRQDPGLGLRLIYFSYDVKMKEKGDIPEGYSVSREKKERFSLILESASTNQTSMYLCASSFPGIRNEKLFFGSGTQLSVL.

The CDR3: CASSIVPGTGEGYTF. The CDR3 DNA is TGTGCCAGTAGTATAGTCCCCGGGACAGGGGAAGGCTACACCTTC. The chain has TRBV19 and TRBJ1-2, with 10 positions matching TRBD1. Trimming cost V 1 base and J 8 bases; bases outside gene matches: 7. CDR1 is LNHDA, CDR2 SQIVND, per germline (reference sequence). The CDR3 consists of 15 residues.

V is TRBV29-1 and J is TRBJ2-2, with D hard to call. Trimming removed 1 base from V and 3 bases from J, with 21 bases in between. The CDR3 spans 18 residues. Germline CDR1 is SQVTM and CDR2 is ANQGSEA. Written as DNA, the CDR3 is TGCAGCGTTGAAGGCCGACGAGGCGCCCCATCCTACACCGGGGAGCTGTTTTTT. Its protein is CSVEGRRGAPSYTGELFF.

The CDR3: CASSSDRGREQYF. The CDR3 DNA sequence: TGTGCCAGCAGTTCGGACAGGGGCAGGGAGCAGTACTTC. This sequence joins TRBV27 and TRBJ2-7, with 9 positions matching TRBD1. From germline, CDR1 is MNHEY and CDR2 SMNVEV (reference sequence). With V trimmed by 4 bases and J by 7 bases, 5 bases remained unmatched. The CDR3 is made up of 13 amino acids.

The chain is built from TRBV4-3 and TRBJ2-1; 9 bases map to TRBD1. Germline loops: CDR1 LGHNA, CDR2 YSLEER. CDR3 length: 15 residues. V shed 6 bases and J 5 bases; nucleotides not matched to a gene: 8. DNA of the CDR3: TGCGCCAGCAGGTACGGACAGGGGTCCGACAATGAGCAGTTCTTC. It is translated as CASRYGQGSDNEQFF.

This chain joins TRBV4-3 and TRBJ2-7; D call uncertain. The CDR3 loop spans 14 amino acids. The V gene's germline CDR1 is LGHNA and CDR2 YSLEER. Trimming removed 1 base at V and 2 bases at J, with 9 bases between. The CDR3 bases are TGCGCCAGCAGCCAAGCTTTCCCTACCTACGAGCAGTACTTC. It specifies CASSQAFPTYEQYF.

The genes are TRBV7-2 and TRBJ1-3, with 7 bases identical to TRBD1. CDR3 size: 16 residues. Germline V CDR1 and CDR2: SGHTA, FQGNSA. J gave up 2 bases and V 1 base, and 5 bases lay outside the gene matches. CDR3 DNA sequence: TGTGCCAGCAGCTTAGAGGGGACAGACCCTGGAAACACCATATATTTT. Translated, it gives CASSLEGTDPGNTIYF.

V gene TRBV5-6 combines with J gene TRBJ1-2; TRBD1 agrees at 8 bases. This CDR3 has 16 residues. Germline lookup yields CDR1 SGHDT and CDR2 YYEEEE. With V trimmed by 4 bases and J by 5 bases, 13 bases remained unmatched. The CDR3 loop reads CASSPRTGRGGYGYTF. DNA for the CDR3: TGTGCCAGCAGCCCGAGGACAGGGAGGGGAGGGTATGGCTACACCTTC.

The V call is TRBV6-1, the J call TRBJ2-7; D not certain. Germline V lookup: CDR1 MNHNS, CDR2 SASEGT. This CDR3 is built from 14 residues. V was trimmed by 2 bases and J by 0 bases, leaving 8 bases between them. The DNA of the CDR3 is TGTGCCAGCAGTGAACTTCCTAACTCCTACGAGCAGTACTTC. Protein product: CASSELPNSYEQYF.

V is TRBV30 and J is TRBJ1-1; D is possibly TRBD1 (6 bases). CDR1 GTSNPN and CDR2 SVGIG come from the germline V gene (reference sequence). The CDR3 sequence is 12 residues long. Trimming left V 1 base short and J 4 bases short, with 7 bases between. The CDR3 loop is CAWSGGGTEAFF. The CDR3 nucleotides are TGTGCCTGGAGTGGAGGGGGCACTGAAGCTTTCTTT.

The chain combines TRBV13 with TRBJ1-6; D gene ambiguous. Germline CDR1 PRHDT, CDR2 FYEKMQ (reference sequence). The CDR3 spans 14 residues. Trimming pared 1 base from V and 8 bases from J, leaving 9 bases between. The CDR3 nucleotides read TGTGCCAGCAGCTTAGAAGCCAAGCATTCACCCCTCCACTTT. Translated: CASSLEAKHSPLHF. Full variable domain (remainder filled in from reference TRBV13 and TRBJ1-6): AAGVIQSPRHLIKEKRETATLKCYPIPRHDTVYWYQQGPGQDPQFLISFYEKMQSDKGSIPDRFSAQQFSDYHSELNMSSLELGDSALYFCASSLEAKHSPLHFGNGTRLTVT.

CDR3 residues: CASSLARGSEKLFF. The CDR3 DNA follows: TGTGCCAGCAGCTTAGCCAGGGGGAGTGAAAAACTGTTTTTT. This rearrangement joins TRBV7-8 to TRBJ1-4; 7 positions match TRBD1. V trimming: 0 bases; J trimming: 7 bases; junction bases outside the gene matches: 2. In germline, CDR1 is SGHVS, CDR2 FQNEAQ. The CDR3 length is 14 residues. Drawing the rest from reference TRBV7-8 and TRBJ1-4, the complete variable domain is GAGVSQSPRYKVAKRGQDVALRCDPISGHVSLFWYQQALGQGPEFLTYFQNEAQLDKSGLPSDRFFAERPEGSVSTLKIQRTQQEDSAVYLCASSLARGSEKLFFGSGTQLSVL.